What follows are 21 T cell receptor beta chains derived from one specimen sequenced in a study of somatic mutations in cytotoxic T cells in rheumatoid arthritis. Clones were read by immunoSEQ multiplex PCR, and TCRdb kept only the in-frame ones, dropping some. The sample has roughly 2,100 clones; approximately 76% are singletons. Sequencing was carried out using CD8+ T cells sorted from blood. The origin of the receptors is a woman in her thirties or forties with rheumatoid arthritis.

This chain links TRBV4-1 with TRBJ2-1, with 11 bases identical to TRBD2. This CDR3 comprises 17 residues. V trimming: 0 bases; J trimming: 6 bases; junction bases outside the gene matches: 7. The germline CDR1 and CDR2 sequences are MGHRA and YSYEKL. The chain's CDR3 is CASSQEKASGRLNEQFF. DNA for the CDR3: TGCGCCAGCAGCCAAGAAAAAGCTAGCGGGAGGCTCAATGAGCAGTTCTTC.

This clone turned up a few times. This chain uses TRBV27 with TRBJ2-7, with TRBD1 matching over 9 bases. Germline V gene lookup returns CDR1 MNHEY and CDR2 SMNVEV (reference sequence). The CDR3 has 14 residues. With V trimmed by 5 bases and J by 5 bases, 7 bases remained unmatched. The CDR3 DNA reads TGTGCCAGCAGTATACAGGGGGCGAACAACGAGCAGTACTTC. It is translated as CASSIQGANNEQYF.

The CDR3 here is CASSSHEGASNYGYTF. The CDR3 region has the DNA TGTGCCAGCAGTTCACACGAGGGGGCATCTAACTATGGCTACACCTTC. This chain joins TRBV27 and TRBJ1-2; 7 positions agree with TRBD1. The CDR3 loop spans 16 amino acids. The V and J ends lost 4 bases and 0 bases, in that order; junction bases with no gene match: 8. Germline CDR1 is MNHEY and CDR2 is SMNVEV (reference sequence).

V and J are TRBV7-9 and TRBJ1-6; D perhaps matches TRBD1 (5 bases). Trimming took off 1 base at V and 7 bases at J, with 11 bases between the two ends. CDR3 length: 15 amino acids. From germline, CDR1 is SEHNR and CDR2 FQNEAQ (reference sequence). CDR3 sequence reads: CASSLGAGLNSPLHF. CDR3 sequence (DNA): TGTGCCAGCAGCTTAGGCGCAGGGCTGAATTCACCCCTCCACTTT.

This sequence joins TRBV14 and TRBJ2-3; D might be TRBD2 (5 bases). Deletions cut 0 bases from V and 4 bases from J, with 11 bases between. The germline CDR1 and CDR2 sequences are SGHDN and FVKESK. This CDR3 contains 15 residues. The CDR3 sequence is CASSQDRRGPDTQYF. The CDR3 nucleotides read TGTGCCAGCAGCCAAGATCGAAGAGGGCCAGATACGCAGTATTTT.

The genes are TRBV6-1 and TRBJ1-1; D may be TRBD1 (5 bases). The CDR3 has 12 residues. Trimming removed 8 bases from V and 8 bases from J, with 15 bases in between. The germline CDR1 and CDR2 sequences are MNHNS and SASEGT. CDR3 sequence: CASAGQLVEAFF. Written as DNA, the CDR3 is TGTGCCAGCGCAGGACAATTGGTGGAAGCTTTCTTT.

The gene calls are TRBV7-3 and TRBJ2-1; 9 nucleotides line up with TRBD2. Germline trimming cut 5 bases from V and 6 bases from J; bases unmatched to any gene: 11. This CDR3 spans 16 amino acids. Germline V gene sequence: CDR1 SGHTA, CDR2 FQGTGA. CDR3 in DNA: TGTGCCAGCAGCGAAGGTGGCGGGGGGGCCCTCAATGAGCAGTTCTTC. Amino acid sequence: CASSEGGGGALNEQFF.

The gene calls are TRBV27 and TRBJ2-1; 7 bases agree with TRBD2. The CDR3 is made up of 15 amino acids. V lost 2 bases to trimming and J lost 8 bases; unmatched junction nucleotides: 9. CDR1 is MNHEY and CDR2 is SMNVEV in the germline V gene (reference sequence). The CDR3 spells CASSLSLGEGYEQFF. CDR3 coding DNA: TGTGCCAGCAGTTTAAGTTTGGGGGAGGGGTATGAGCAGTTCTTC.

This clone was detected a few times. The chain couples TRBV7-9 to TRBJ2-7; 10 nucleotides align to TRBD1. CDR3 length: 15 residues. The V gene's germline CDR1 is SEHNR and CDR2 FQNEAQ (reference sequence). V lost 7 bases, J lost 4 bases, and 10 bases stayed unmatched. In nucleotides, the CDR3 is TGTGCCAGCACCCCTGCAGGACAGGGGGAGTACGAGCAGTACTTC. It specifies CASTPAGQGEYEQYF.

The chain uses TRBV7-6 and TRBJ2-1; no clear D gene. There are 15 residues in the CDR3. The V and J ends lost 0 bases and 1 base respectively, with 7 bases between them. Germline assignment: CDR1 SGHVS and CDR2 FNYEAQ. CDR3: CASSLALLSYNEQFF. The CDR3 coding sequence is TGTGCCAGCAGCTTAGCACTCTTATCCTACAATGAGCAGTTCTTC.

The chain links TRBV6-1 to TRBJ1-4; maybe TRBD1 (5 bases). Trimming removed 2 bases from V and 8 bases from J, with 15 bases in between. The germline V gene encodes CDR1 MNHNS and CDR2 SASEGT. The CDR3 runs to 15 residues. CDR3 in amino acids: CASSELVGGEEKLFF. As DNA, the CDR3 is TGTGCCAGCAGTGAATTAGTGGGGGGGGAGGAAAAACTGTTTTTT.

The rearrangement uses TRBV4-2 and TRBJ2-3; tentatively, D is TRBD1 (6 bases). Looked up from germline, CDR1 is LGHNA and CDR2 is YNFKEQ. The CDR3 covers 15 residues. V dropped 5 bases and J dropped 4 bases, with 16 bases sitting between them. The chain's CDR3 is CASSLGGGRPDTQYF. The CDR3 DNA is TGTGCCAGCAGCTTGGGTGGGGGCCGGCCAGATACGCAGTATTTT.

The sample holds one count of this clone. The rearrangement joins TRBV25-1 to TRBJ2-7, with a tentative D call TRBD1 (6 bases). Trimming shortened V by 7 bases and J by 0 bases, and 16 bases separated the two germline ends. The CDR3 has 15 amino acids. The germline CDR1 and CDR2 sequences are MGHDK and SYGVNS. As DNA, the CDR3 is TGTGCCAGCACCCATGATAGGGACAACTCCTACGAGCAGTACTTC. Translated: CASTHDRDNSYEQYF.

The CDR3 DNA sequence: TGTGCCAGCAGAGCTTGGTTGGGACAGGGGCCGGACAATGAGCAGTTCTTC. Amino acid sequence: CASRAWLGQGPDNEQFF. V is TRBV9 and J is TRBJ2-1; the match to TRBD1 covers 10 bases. The CDR3 has 17 residues. CDR1 is SGDLS, CDR2 YYNGEE, per germline. V shed 5 bases and J 5 bases; nucleotides not matched to a gene: 13. The entire variable domain, with the rest obtained from reference TRBV9 and TRBJ2-1, is as follows: DSGVTQTPKHLITATGQRVTLRCSPRSGDLSVYWYQQSLDQGLQFLIQYYNGEERAKGNILERFSAQQFPDLHSELNLSSLELGDSALYFCASRAWLGQGPDNEQFFGPGTRLTVL.

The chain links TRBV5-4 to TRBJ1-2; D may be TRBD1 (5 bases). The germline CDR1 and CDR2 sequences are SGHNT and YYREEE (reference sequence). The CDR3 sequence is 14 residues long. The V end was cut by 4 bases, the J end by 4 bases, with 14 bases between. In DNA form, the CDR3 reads TGTGCCAGCAGCGTGCAGGGAGGTGGCTATGGCTACACCTTC. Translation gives CASSVQGGGYGYTF.

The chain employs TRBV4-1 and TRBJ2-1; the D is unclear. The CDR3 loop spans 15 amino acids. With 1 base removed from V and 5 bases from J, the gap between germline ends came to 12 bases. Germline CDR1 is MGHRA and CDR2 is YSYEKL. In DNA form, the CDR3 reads TGCGCCAGCAGCCAAGCCCAGTCAGGCGACAATGAGCAGTTCTTC. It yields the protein CASSQAQSGDNEQFF.

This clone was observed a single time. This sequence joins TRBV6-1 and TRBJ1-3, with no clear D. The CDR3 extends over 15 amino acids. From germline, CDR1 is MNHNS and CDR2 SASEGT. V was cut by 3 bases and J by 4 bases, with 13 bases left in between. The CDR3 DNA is TGTGCCAGCAGTGAGTCGGCGGGATCCGGAAACACCATATATTTT. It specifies CASSESAGSGNTIYF.

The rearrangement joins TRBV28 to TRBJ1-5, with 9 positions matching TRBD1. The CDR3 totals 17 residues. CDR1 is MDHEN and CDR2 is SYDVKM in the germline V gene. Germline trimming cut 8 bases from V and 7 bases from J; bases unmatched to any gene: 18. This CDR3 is CASCSLGTGGGRQPQHF. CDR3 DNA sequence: TGTGCCAGCTGTTCACTTGGCACAGGGGGCGGTCGCCAGCCCCAGCATTTT.

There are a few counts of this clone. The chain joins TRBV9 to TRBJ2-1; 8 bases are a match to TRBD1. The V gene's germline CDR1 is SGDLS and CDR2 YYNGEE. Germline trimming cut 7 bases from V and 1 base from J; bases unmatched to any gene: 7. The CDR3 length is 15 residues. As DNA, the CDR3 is TGTGCCAGCGGGACAGGCTATCGGTCCTACAATGAGCAGTTCTTC. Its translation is CASGTGYRSYNEQFF. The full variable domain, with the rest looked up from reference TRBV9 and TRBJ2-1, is DSGVTQTPKHLITATGQRVTLRCSPRSGDLSVYWYQQSLDQGLQFLIQYYNGEERAKGNILERFSAQQFPDLHSELNLSSLELGDSALYFCASGTGYRSYNEQFFGPGTRLTVL.

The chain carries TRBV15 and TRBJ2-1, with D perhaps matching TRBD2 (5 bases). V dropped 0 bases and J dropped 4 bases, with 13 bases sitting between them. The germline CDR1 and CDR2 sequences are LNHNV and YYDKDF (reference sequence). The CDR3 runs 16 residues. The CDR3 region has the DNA TGTGCCACCAGCAGAGATCTAAGCGGAGCTTACAATGAGCAGTTCTTC. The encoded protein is CATSRDLSGAYNEQFF.

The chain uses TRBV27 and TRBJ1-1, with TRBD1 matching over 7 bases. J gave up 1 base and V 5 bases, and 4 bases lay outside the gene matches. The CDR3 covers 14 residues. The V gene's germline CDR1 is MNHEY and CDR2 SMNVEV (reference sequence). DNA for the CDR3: TGTGCCAGCAGTGAAGGGACAGAGAACACTGAAGCTTTCTTT. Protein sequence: CASSEGTENTEAFF.